The clone carrying this T cell receptor beta chain was counted only a few times. The primer mix had 60 Vbeta and 13 Jbeta primers. Data came from immunoSEQ multiplex PCR; TCRdb stores just in-frame clones and leaves some out. Of roughly 200,000 clones listed, roughly 75% are singletons. The source of the sample is a study of cytomegalovirus exposure and HLA in healthy donors. Germline assignment: CDR1 SGHVS and CDR2 FQNEAQ. The CDR3 loop spans 15 amino acids. V dropped 4 bases and J dropped 6; count of bases not matched to a gene: 6. The receptor was isolated from a man aged 35-49 years in good health and CMV-seronegative. The V and J genes are TRBV7-8 and TRBJ2-2; TRBD1 matches 9 bases. Sequencing was done on a sample of PBMCs. The CDR3 DNA is TGTGCCAGCAGCTCCCGACAGGGGGTGGCCGGGGAGCTGTTTTTT. As protein: CASSSRQGVAGELFF.